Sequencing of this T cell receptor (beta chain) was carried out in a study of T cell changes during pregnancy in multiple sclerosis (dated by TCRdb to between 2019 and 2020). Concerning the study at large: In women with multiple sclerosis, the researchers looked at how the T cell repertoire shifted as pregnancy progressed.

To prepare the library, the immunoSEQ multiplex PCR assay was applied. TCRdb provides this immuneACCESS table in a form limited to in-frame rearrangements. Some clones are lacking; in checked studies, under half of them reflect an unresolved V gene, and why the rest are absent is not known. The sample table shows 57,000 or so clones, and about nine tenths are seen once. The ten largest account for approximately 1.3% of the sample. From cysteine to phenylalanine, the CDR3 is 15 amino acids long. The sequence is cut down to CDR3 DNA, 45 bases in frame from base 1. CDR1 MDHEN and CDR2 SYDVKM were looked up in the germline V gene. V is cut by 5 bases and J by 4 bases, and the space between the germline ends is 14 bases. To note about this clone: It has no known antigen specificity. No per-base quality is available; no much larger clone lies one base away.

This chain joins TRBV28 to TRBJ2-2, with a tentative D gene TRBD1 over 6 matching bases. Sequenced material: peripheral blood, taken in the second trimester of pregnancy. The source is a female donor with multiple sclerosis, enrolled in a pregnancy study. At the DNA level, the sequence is TGTGCCAGCAGTCTAGGGGGAGCCAGCACCGGGGAGCTGTTTTTT. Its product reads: CASSLGGASTGELFF.